The 27 T cell receptor beta chains below were found in one sample sequenced in a study of T cell repertoires in cytomegalovirus infection. These receptors' antigens are unknown. TCRdb reanalysed the reads using MiXCR and keeps one entry per CDR3 protein. The sample has approximately 130,000 distinct CDR3 sequences; about 24% are singletons. Sample: PBMCs, sequenced either directly or after in vitro stimulation (not recorded which). The receptors stem from a human donor in good health (CMV status not recorded). Some clones in this sample may be carry-over from other donors' samples.

A few counts support this clonotype. The rearrangement uses TRBV19 and TRBJ2-7; 10 bases map to TRBD1. CDR1 LNHDA and CDR2 SQIVND come from the germline V gene (reference sequence). The CDR3 is 18 residues long. The J segment lost 3 bases and the V segment lost 7 bases, leaving 18 bases of the junction unmatched. The CDR3 reads CASINPSGADRGFYEQYF. The CDR3 region has the DNA TGTGCCAGTATCAATCCCTCAGGGGCGGACAGGGGGTTCTACGAGCAGTACTTC. The whole variable domain, remainder taken from reference TRBV19 and TRBJ2-7, is DGGITQSPKYLFRKEGQNVTLSCEQNLNHDAMYWYRQDPGQGLRLIYYSQIVNDFQKGDIAEGYSVSREKKESFPLTVTSAQKNPTAFYLCASINPSGADRGFYEQYFGPGTRLTVT.

In DNA, the CDR3 is TGTGCCAGCAGTCCATCCGGGGGGAGTAGGGCCAAAAACATTCAGTACTTC. Translation gives CASSPSGGSRAKNIQYF. The chain couples TRBV28 to TRBJ2-4; 7 positions match TRBD2. CDR1 MDHEN and CDR2 SYDVKM come from the germline V gene. The trim removed 5 bases at V and 1 base at J, leaving 11 bases unmatched. The CDR3 has 17 residues.

The genes are TRBV13 and TRBJ2-3; 8 bases agree with TRBD2. Per the germline V gene, CDR1 is PRHDT and CDR2 is FYEKMQ (reference sequence). The CDR3 loop spans 15 amino acids. Germline trimming cut 4 bases from V and 4 bases from J; bases unmatched to any gene: 7. In nucleotides, the CDR3 is TGTGCCAGCAGCTCGAGCGGGAGTGGAGCAGATACGCAGTATTTT. It codes for CASSSSGSGADTQYF. The full variable domain, its missing parts supplied by reference TRBV13 and TRBJ2-3, is AAGVIQSPRHLIKEKRETATLKCYPIPRHDTVYWYQQGPGQDPQFLISFYEKMQSDKGSIPDRFSAQQFSDYHSELNMSSLELGDSALYFCASSSSGSGADTQYFGPGTRLTVL.

The chain employs TRBV11-2 and TRBJ2-1, with TRBD2 as a possible D gene (6 bases). Trimming took off 0 bases at V and 8 bases at J, with 14 bases between the two ends. Looked up from germline, CDR1 is SGHAT and CDR2 is FQNNGV. This CDR3 has 15 amino acids. CDR3 region: CASSLELASDHEQFF. CDR3 bases: TGTGCCAGCAGCTTAGAACTAGCCTCCGATCATGAGCAGTTCTTC.

This clonotype was observed a handful of times. One junction end disagrees with the germline gene, perhaps due to a read error. V usage is TRBV12-3 or TRBV12-4 and J usage is TRBJ1-2; D is unclear. The CDR3 spans 13 residues. As DNA, the CDR3 is TGTGCCAGCAGTTTAGGGGTGAGGTTGTCTACGGTCTTC. It is translated as CASSLGVRLSTVF.

The V call is TRBV7-6, the J call TRBJ2-1; D possibly corresponds to TRBD2 (6 bases). V lost 2 bases, J lost 9 bases, and 14 bases lay in between. The CDR3 is 14 residues long. The germline V gene has CDR1 SGHVS and CDR2 FNYEAQ. CDR3 nucleotides: TGTGCCAGCAGCTTATCGGGGCGGGACGTTGAGCAGTTCTTC. The encoded protein is CASSLSGRDVEQFF.

This clonotype was picked up a small number of times. This chain joins TRBV27 and TRBJ2-5, with 7 bases aligning to TRBD1. The J segment lost 4 bases and the V segment lost 4 bases, leaving 15 bases of the junction unmatched. CDR3 length: 17 residues. Germline-derived CDR1 and CDR2 are MNHEY and SMNVEV (reference sequence). This CDR3 reads CASSYSVGGQWRETQYF. DNA of the CDR3: TGTGCCAGCAGTTACTCGGTTGGGGGACAGTGGCGAGAGACCCAGTACTTC.

The rearrangement joins TRBV7-9 to TRBJ1-4; D possibly corresponds to TRBD1 (5 bases). Germline assignment: CDR1 SEHNR and CDR2 FQNEAQ (reference sequence). The ends were cut back, 4 bases at V and 5 bases at J, with 14 bases in the middle. The CDR3 runs 15 residues. The CDR3 DNA follows: TGTGCCAGCAGCTCGGGACTCCTACTCAATGAAAAACTGTTTTTT. It specifies CASSSGLLLNEKLFF.

This clonotype was seen just once. The chain carries TRBV9 and TRBJ2-3, with D unresolved. V was trimmed by 0 bases and J by 1 base, leaving 6 bases between them. Germline CDR1 reads SGDLS; CDR2 reads YYNGEE. This CDR3 has 14 amino acids. DNA for the CDR3: TGTGCCAGCAGCGTAGAACAGCGCACAGATACGCAGTATTTT. Amino acids: CASSVEQRTDTQYF.

Ten or more counts support this clonotype. The chain couples TRBV5-8 to TRBJ1-1; no firm D call. The CDR3 runs 15 residues. Germline V CDR1 and CDR2: SGHTS, YDEGEE. V lost 4 bases and J 0 bases, leaving 13 bases between the germline ends. CDR3 loop: CASSPTYPLNTEAFF. The DNA of the CDR3 is TGTGCCAGCAGCCCCACCTATCCCTTGAACACTGAAGCTTTCTTT.

This chain uses TRBV4-2 with TRBJ2-7, with D possibly being TRBD2 (6 bases). Trimming took 1 base from V and 0 from J, leaving 10 bases between them. The CDR3 spans 15 residues. Looked up from germline, CDR1 is LGHNA and CDR2 is YNFKEQ. CDR3 sequence: CASSQASEHSYEQYF. The CDR3 coding sequence is TGTGCCAGCAGCCAAGCTAGCGAACACTCCTACGAGCAGTACTTC.

The gene calls are TRBV29-1 and TRBJ2-1, with TRBD1 matching 12 bases. CDR3 size: 15 residues. In germline, CDR1 is SQVTM, CDR2 ANQGSEA. The CDR3 loop is CSVLVRGQGANEQFF. In DNA form, the CDR3 reads TGCTCTGTGTTAGTTAGGGGACAGGGGGCAAATGAGCAGTTCTTC.

This chain connects TRBV15 to TRBJ1-3; D not resolved. The germline V gene encodes CDR1 LNHNV and CDR2 YYDKDF (reference sequence). This CDR3 comprises 17 residues. With 4 bases removed from V and 0 bases from J, the gap between germline ends came to 16 bases. CDR3 in amino acids: CATSKHSSSSSGNTIYF. The CDR3, as DNA: TGTGCCACCAGCAAACACTCGTCAAGTTCCTCTGGAAACACCATATATTTT.

This clonotype has ten or more counts. The chain employs TRBV7-4 and TRBJ2-5; tentatively, D is TRBD2 (6 bases). Per germline, CDR1 SGHVT and CDR2 SQSDAQ. The CDR3 loop spans 16 amino acids. With 4 bases removed from V and 3 bases from J, the gap between germline ends came to 18 bases. The CDR3 protein is CASSSIWTIGEETQYF. The DNA for the CDR3 is TGTGCCAGCAGCTCAATTTGGACTATCGGCGAAGAGACCCAGTACTTC.

J is TRBJ2-7 and V is TRBV19; the D call may be TRBD1 or TRBD2 (6 bases each). Trimming pared 8 bases from V and 5 bases from J, leaving 22 bases between. Germline V gene data show CDR1 as LNHDA and CDR2 as SQIVND (reference sequence). The CDR3 runs to 15 residues. CDR3 in amino acids: CASGAGRGLFHEQYF. Here the CDR3 DNA reads TGTGCCAGTGGGGCCGGCAGGGGACTTTTTCACGAGCAGTACTTC.

This clonotype appeared a few times. This chain joins TRBV6-5 and TRBJ2-3, with D possibly being TRBD1 (5 bases). The germline V gene encodes CDR1 MNHEY and CDR2 SVGAGI. The CDR3 is made up of 13 amino acids. The V end was cut by 5 bases, the J end by 0 bases, with 6 bases between. The CDR3, as DNA: TGTGCCAGCAGTGGGGCCAGCACAGATACGCAGTATTTT. Amino acid sequence: CASSGASTDTQYF.

The chain carries TRBV7-9 and TRBJ1-2; D not certain. Germline CDR1 reads SEHNR; CDR2 reads FQNEAQ (reference sequence). V was pared by 2 bases and J by 8 bases, with 18 bases between. This CDR3 is 15 amino acids long. This CDR3 is CASSLLDPDIGGYTF. The CDR3 nucleotides read TGTGCCAGCAGCTTATTAGATCCCGACATCGGGGGCTACACCTTC.

This clonotype turned up a few times. This chain links TRBV19 with TRBJ2-1; 7 bases are shared with TRBD1. Germline CDR1 is LNHDA and CDR2 is SQIVND (reference sequence). This CDR3 contains 17 residues. After removal of 5 bases from V and 7 bases from J, the junction contained 17 bases not matched to a gene. This chain's CDR3 is CASSQQGSARARNEQFF. The CDR3 DNA follows: TGTGCCAGTAGTCAACAGGGGTCGGCACGGGCGAGGAATGAGCAGTTCTTC.

A few counts support this clonotype. The chain recombines TRBV7-6 with TRBJ1-3; D possibly corresponds to TRBD1 (6 bases). The CDR3 totals 16 residues. Germline loops: CDR1 SGHVS, CDR2 FNYEAQ. Deletions cut 5 bases from V and 4 bases from J, with 18 bases between. The chain's CDR3 is CASSQADRRRGNTIYF. The DNA for the CDR3 is TGTGCCAGCAGCCAAGCTGACAGGCGGCGCGGAAACACCATATATTTT.

The chain is built from TRBV27 and TRBJ2-1; the D gene is possibly TRBD1 (6 bases). Deletions cut 10 bases from V and 9 bases from J, with 19 bases between. CDR3 length: 13 amino acids. Germline lookup yields CDR1 MNHEY and CDR2 SMNVEV (reference sequence). The CDR3 coding sequence is TGTGCCACCGGATCGTCACAGGGTGGTGAGCAGTTCTTC. Its protein product is CATGSSQGGEQFF.

This clonotype was recorded a few times. This chain connects TRBV2 to TRBJ2-3; TRBD2 agrees at 8 bases. CDR3 size: 14 residues. Germline lookup yields CDR1 SNHLY and CDR2 FYNNEI. J lost 3 bases, V lost 7 bases, and 6 bases had no gene match. The CDR3 protein is CASTRGRPTDTQYF. The CDR3, as DNA: TGTGCCAGCACTCGCGGGAGGCCGACAGATACGCAGTATTTT.

This clonotype was counted at least ten times. The rearrangement joins TRBV6-2 or TRBV6-3 to TRBJ1-1; D perhaps matches TRBD1 (6 bases). Germline-derived CDR1 and CDR2 are MNHEY and SVGEGT. The CDR3 covers 16 residues. Deletions cut 0 bases from V and 0 bases from J, with 11 bases between. The CDR3 region is CASSYSWGRMNTEAFF. The DNA for the CDR3 is TGTGCCAGCAGTTACTCGTGGGGGCGCATGAACACTGAAGCTTTCTTT.

The chain recombines TRBV2 with TRBJ2-5, with 12 nucleotides matching TRBD2. CDR3 length equals 16 residues. The trim removed 4 bases at V and 8 bases at J, leaving 11 bases unmatched. Germline V gene sequence: CDR1 SNHLY, CDR2 FYNNEI. DNA for the CDR3: TGTGCCAGCAGTGCCCTAGCGGGAGGGGTGCAAAGAACCCAGTACTTC. Translated: CASSALAGGVQRTQYF.

This clonotype was found a few times. The genes are TRBV6-2 or TRBV6-3 and TRBJ1-2; D is possibly TRBD1 (5 bases). The CDR3 spans 16 residues. Trimming took off 2 bases at V and 2 bases at J, with 15 bases between the two ends. The germline V gene encodes CDR1 MNHEY and CDR2 SVGEGT. The CDR3 DNA reads as TGTGCCAGCAGTTACCTCATCTCGGGACCAAACTATGGCTACACCTTC. It encodes CASSYLISGPNYGYTF.

V gene TRBV20-1 combines with J gene TRBJ2-1, with D maybe TRBD2 (6 bases). Germline CDR1 DFQATT, CDR2 SNEGSKA (reference sequence). The CDR3 consists of 13 residues. V lost 5 bases, J lost 7 bases, and 15 bases lay in between. This CDR3 is CSAGRQRGNEQFF. DNA of the CDR3: TGCAGTGCTGGACGTCAACGGGGGAATGAGCAGTTCTTC.

This chain links TRBV7-2 with TRBJ2-3; possibly TRBD1 for D (5 bases). With 6 bases removed from V and 2 bases from J, the gap between germline ends came to 12 bases. The CDR3 has 14 amino acids. Germline CDR1 reads SGHTA; CDR2 reads FQGNSA. CDR3 amino acids: CASSFRQFTDTQYF. The CDR3, as DNA: TGTGCCAGCAGTTTTAGACAGTTCACAGATACGCAGTATTTT.

This chain links TRBV6-1 with TRBJ1-3, with D possibly TRBD1 on 6 matching bases. V was trimmed by 0 bases and J by 2 bases, leaving 11 bases between them. This CDR3 spans 16 amino acids. Germline V gene lookup returns CDR1 MNHNS and CDR2 SASEGT. The CDR3 coding sequence is TGTGCCAGCAGTGAAGCAGGGGGGCGTCCTGGAAACACCATATATTTT. Its translation: CASSEAGGRPGNTIYF.